This T cell receptor (beta chain) was found in a study of tumor-infiltrating lymphocytes in glioblastoma multiforme. Study findings and constraints: Detected clone frequencies may not reflect cell counts, being RNA-based. The T cells in this sample were not sorted into functional subsets.

V was clipped by 7 bases and J by 3 bases; unmatched bases: 13. The length of the CDR3 is 15 residues. Germline CDR1 is DFQATT and CDR2 is SNEGSKA (reference sequence). TCRB libraries came from RNA via three nested multiplex PCR rounds. Each CDR3 protein gets one entry after TCRdb re-called the multiplex PCR reads with MiXCR. The table records around 10,000 distinct CDR3 sequences, roughly 65% of them present only once. A note on this clonotype: Its antigen is currently unknown.

This chain joins TRBV20-1 and TRBJ2-5, with TRBD2 matching over 8 bases. This clonotype originated in a male donor with glioblastoma. What was sequenced was brain tumor tissue. CDR3 in amino acids: CSGGETSAPEETQYF. For the CDR3, the DNA is TGCAGTGGGGGGGAGACTAGCGCCCCAGAAGAGACCCAGTACTTC.